This section outlines one TCR beta chain sequence together with its context. The antigen remains undetermined. The record originates from a study of response to subunit inactivated influenza vaccine. Study conclusions and caveats: Authors suggested each seasonal influenza vaccination recruits few new T cells.

Trimming removed 0 bases from V and 2 bases from J, with 5 bases in between. From germline, CDR1 is MNHEY and CDR2 SMNVEV (reference sequence). CDR3 length equals 14 residues. TCRdb fed the RT-PCR reads into MiXCR, producing one record per CDR3 protein. The repertoire holds 450,000 to 500,000 distinct CDR3 sequences, with approximately 11% as singletons. Sequenced material: PBMCs from blood, taken roughly 45 days after vaccination. V usage is TRBV27 and J usage is TRBJ2-1; no reliable D call. This sequence was found in a man over 45 who received an inactivated influenza vaccine. The CDR3 DNA reads TGTGCCAGCAGTTTATCGCAGACCTACAATGAGCAGTTCTTC. Protein product: CASSLSQTYNEQFF.